These 21 T cell receptor beta chains came from one sample sequenced in a study of naive and memory T cell subsets. Overall study results and limits: Possibly reflecting memory cells re-expressing CD45RA, a few larger clonotypes occurred in naive repertoires, especially CD8.

An equimolar mix of two oligonucleotides served as the beta constant-region primer for TRBC1 and TRBC2. Nested alpha and beta constant-region primers with the SP2 primer drove four PCR rounds on ligated cDNA. From the UMI-ligation and nested PCR reads, TCRdb called clonotypes with MiXCR, one entry per CDR3 protein. The data contain over 80,000 distinct CDR3 sequences, 10% to 12% of them singletons. Their specific antigens are unknown. The sequencing sample was made of naive CD4+ T cells from blood. Source of these receptors: a human donor in good health.

This rearrangement joins TRBV12-3 or TRBV12-4 to TRBJ1-2; D call uncertain. V was clipped by 2 bases and J by 6 bases, with 1 base between them. The CDR3 runs 10 residues. Here the CDR3 reads CASSLHGYTF. The DNA for the CDR3 is TGTGCCAGCAGTTTACATGGCTACACCTTC.

This chain joins TRBV29-1 and TRBJ2-7, with D tentatively TRBD1 or TRBD2 (5 bases each). The V gene lost 6 bases and the J gene lost 6 bases, with 12 bases spanning the gap. This CDR3 comprises 11 residues. Germline CDR1 reads SQVTM; CDR2 reads ANQGSEA. CDR3 DNA: TGCAGCGTGGGGGTAACACCCGAGCAGTACTTC. This codes for CSVGVTPEQYF.

V gene TRBV6-2 or TRBV6-3 combines with J gene TRBJ2-5; no clear D gene. V was pared by 2 bases and J by 2 bases, with 3 bases between. The CDR3 runs to 12 residues. Per germline, CDR1 MNHEY and CDR2 SVGEGT. The CDR3 coding sequence is TGTGCCAGCAGTTACCCTCAAGAGACCCAGTACTTC. Translation gives CASSYPQETQYF.

This clonotype was counted only a few times. This chain links TRBV29-1 with TRBJ2-1; 8 nucleotides match TRBD1. Germline V lookup: CDR1 SQVTM, CDR2 ANQGSEA. The junction had 1 base not matched to a gene; V was cut back by 3 bases and J by 6 bases. The CDR3 is 12 amino acids. CDR3 nucleotides: TGCAGCGTTGAGGGACAGGCCAATGAGCAGTTCTTC. The encoded protein is CSVEGQANEQFF.

This clonotype has a handful of counts. The chain couples TRBV12-3 or TRBV12-4 to TRBJ1-6, with unresolved D. The CDR3 runs to 16 residues. V was trimmed by 5 bases and J by 0 bases, leaving 11 bases between them. CDR3 loop: CASSHFTGSYNSPLHF. The CDR3 DNA reads TGTGCCAGCAGTCACTTCACGGGCTCCTATAATTCACCCCTCCACTTT.

This chain connects TRBV7-3 to TRBJ2-7, with D possibly TRBD2 on 6 matching bases. CDR3 length: 15 amino acids. Germline V CDR1 and CDR2: SGHTA, FQGTGA. V dropped 5 bases and J dropped 5 bases, with 19 bases sitting between them. The CDR3 DNA is TGTGCCAGCAGCCGTGACGGGACTTCTCTAAACGAGCAGTACTTC. Protein: CASSRDGTSLNEQYF.

There are a few counts of this clonotype. V usage is TRBV6-2 or TRBV6-3 and J usage is TRBJ2-7; D gene ambiguous. V was trimmed by 7 bases and J by 2 bases, leaving 21 bases between them. Germline CDR1 reads MNHEY; CDR2 reads SVGEGT. The CDR3 is 16 amino acids. In DNA, the CDR3 is TGTGCCAGCACCGTTACGAGAGCCGGGCCCCCCTACGAGCAGTACTTC. Its protein product is CASTVTRAGPPYEQYF.

The chain couples TRBV4-3 to TRBJ2-7, with a possible D match to TRBD1 (5 bases). Trimming stripped 0 bases from V and 5 bases from J, with 14 bases between. CDR1 and CDR2 (germline): LGHNA, YSLEER. The CDR3 totals 15 residues. The CDR3 here is CASSQEPGLLNEQYF. DNA for the CDR3: TGCGCCAGCAGCCAAGAGCCAGGGCTACTTAACGAGCAGTACTTC.

This clonotype has a handful of counts. The chain employs TRBV20-1 and TRBJ2-3; maybe TRBD2 (7 bases). Looked up from germline, CDR1 is DFQATT and CDR2 is SNEGSKA (reference sequence). V was pared by 6 bases and J by 2 bases, with 12 bases between. This CDR3 contains 13 residues. CDR3 residues: CSAHRGATDTQYF. The CDR3 DNA reads TGCAGTGCGCATCGGGGGGCCACAGATACGCAGTATTTT.

This clonotype was seen repeatedly, ten times or more. This sequence joins TRBV29-1 and TRBJ2-5; 7 positions match TRBD2. Germline loops: CDR1 SQVTM, CDR2 ANQGSEA. With V trimmed by 5 bases and J by 3 bases, 0 bases remained unmatched. The CDR3 runs to 11 residues. The CDR3 loop reads CSVRGEETQYF. CDR3 in DNA: TGCAGCGTTCGGGGGGAAGAGACCCAGTACTTC.

This clonotype has just a few counts. The chain uses TRBV7-2 and TRBJ2-1; 10 bases map to TRBD2. Unmatched junction bases numbered 7, after V lost 6 bases and J lost 14 bases. Germline V lookup: CDR1 SGHTA, CDR2 FQGNSA. CDR3 length: 12 amino acids. This CDR3 reads CASSSSGRREFF. As DNA, the CDR3 is TGTGCCAGCAGTTCTAGCGGGAGACGGGAGTTCTTC. The full variable domain, completed using reference TRBV7-2 and TRBJ2-1, is GAGVSQSPSNKVTEKGKDVELRCDPISGHTALYWYRQSLGQGLEFLIYFQGNSAPDKSGLPSDRFSAERTGGSVSTLTIQRTQQEDSAVYLCASSSSGRREFFGPGTRLTVL.

V gene TRBV6-2 or TRBV6-3 combines with J gene TRBJ2-7; weak D call: TRBD2 (6 bases). Germline assignment: CDR1 MNHEY and CDR2 SVGEGT. Trimming stripped 3 bases from V and 5 bases from J, with 20 bases between. The CDR3 sequence is 16 residues long. In DNA form, the CDR3 reads TGTGCCAGCAGTTATAGAGGCGGGACCGTGTGGGACGAGCAGTACTTC. It is translated as CASSYRGGTVWDEQYF.

This clonotype was found a few times. The chain uses TRBV29-1 and TRBJ2-3, with D unclear. V was cut by 4 bases and J by 2 bases, with 7 bases left in between. The CDR3 length is 12 residues. From germline, CDR1 is SQVTM and CDR2 ANQGSEA. The CDR3 nucleotides read TGCAGCGTTGGACGGGCCACAGATACGCAGTATTTT. Its translation: CSVGRATDTQYF.

CDR3 nucleotides: TGTGCCACGCCGGGGGGGCGGACTGAAGCTTTCTTT. Translated: CATPGGRTEAFF. The chain carries TRBV6-2 or TRBV6-3 and TRBJ1-1, with D possibly being TRBD1 (6 bases). V was clipped by 10 bases and J by 5 bases, with 14 bases between them. Looked up from germline, CDR1 is MNHEY and CDR2 is SVGEGT. This CDR3 is 12 amino acids long.

This clonotype was seen ten or more times. This chain links TRBV23-1 with TRBJ2-1; no firm D call. TRBV23-1 is designated an ORF whose function remains uncertain. With 2 bases removed from V and 5 bases from J, the gap between germline ends came to 19 bases. The CDR3 covers 17 residues. CDR3 nucleotide sequence: TGCGCCAGCAGTCAACCCCGCTTCGGACCGCTTAACAATGAGCAGTTCTTC. Its translation: CASSQPRFGPLNNEQFF.

The V call is TRBV30, the J call TRBJ1-1; 9 nucleotides match TRBD1. The trim removed 3 bases at V and 4 bases at J, leaving 6 bases unmatched. The CDR3 is made up of 14 amino acids. Germline assignment: CDR1 GTSNPN and CDR2 SVGIG (reference sequence). The CDR3: CAWRVGQGSTEAFF. The DNA of the CDR3 is TGTGCCTGGAGAGTCGGACAGGGGAGCACTGAAGCTTTCTTT.

The chain uses TRBV28 and TRBJ1-1, with D tentatively TRBD1 (6 bases). This CDR3 contains 12 residues. V was cut by 11 bases and J by 11 bases, with 21 bases left in between. Germline V gene sequence: CDR1 MDHEN, CDR2 SYDVKM. The CDR3 region is CAVEGGAPRAFF. CDR3 DNA: TGTGCCGTGGAGGGGGGGGCCCCTAGGGCTTTCTTT.

The chain uses TRBV29-1 and TRBJ2-1; D unclear. Trimming removed 6 bases from V and 1 base from J, with 10 bases in between. From germline, CDR1 is SQVTM and CDR2 ANQGSEA. The CDR3 covers 13 residues. The DNA for the CDR3 is TGCAGCGTACTGAAAGGATCCTACAATGAGCAGTTCTTC. Translating it yields CSVLKGSYNEQFF.

Ten or more counts support this clonotype. The chain uses TRBV5-1 and TRBJ2-3; D uncertain. The CDR3 extends over 13 amino acids. V lost 4 bases to trimming and J lost 2 bases, with 8 bases between them. The germline V gene has CDR1 SGHRS and CDR2 YFSETQ. The CDR3 region is CASSDPPTDTQYF. CDR3 coding DNA: TGCGCCAGCAGCGACCCTCCCACAGATACGCAGTATTTT.

This clonotype was seen at least ten times. This chain joins TRBV20-1 and TRBJ2-1, with TRBD2 as a possible D gene (6 bases). V lost 1 base, J lost 5 bases, and 9 bases lay in between. CDR1 and CDR2 from the germline V gene are DFQATT and SNEGSKA (reference sequence). The CDR3 extends over 13 amino acids. The CDR3 protein is CSARAGSNNEQFF. The CDR3 nucleotides read TGCAGTGCTAGAGCCGGGAGCAACAATGAGCAGTTCTTC.

The sample holds many counts of this clonotype. This sequence joins TRBV28 and TRBJ2-7; D uncertain. Germline V gene sequence: CDR1 MDHEN, CDR2 SYDVKM. The CDR3 is made up of 14 amino acids. V shed 1 base and J shed 0 bases, with 7 bases lying between them. This CDR3 reads CASSLYLPSYEQYF. In DNA, the CDR3 is TGTGCCAGCAGTTTATATCTTCCCTCCTACGAGCAGTACTTC.